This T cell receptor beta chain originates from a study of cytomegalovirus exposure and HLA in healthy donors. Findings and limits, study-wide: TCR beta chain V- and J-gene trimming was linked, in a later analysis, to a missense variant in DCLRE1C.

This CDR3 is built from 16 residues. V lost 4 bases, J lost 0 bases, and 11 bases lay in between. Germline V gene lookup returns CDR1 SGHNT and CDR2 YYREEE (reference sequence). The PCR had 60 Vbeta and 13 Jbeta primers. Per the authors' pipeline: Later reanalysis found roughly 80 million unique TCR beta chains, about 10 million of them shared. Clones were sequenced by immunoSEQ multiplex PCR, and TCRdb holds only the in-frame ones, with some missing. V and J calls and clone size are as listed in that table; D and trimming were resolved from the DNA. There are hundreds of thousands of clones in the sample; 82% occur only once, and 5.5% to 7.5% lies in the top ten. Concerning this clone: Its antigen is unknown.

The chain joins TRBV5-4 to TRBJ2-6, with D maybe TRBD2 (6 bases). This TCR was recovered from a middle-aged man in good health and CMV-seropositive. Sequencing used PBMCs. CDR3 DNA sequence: TGTGCCAGCAGCGGCGGGGTAATCTCTGGGGCCAACGTCCTGACTTTC. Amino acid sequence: CASSGGVISGANVLTF.